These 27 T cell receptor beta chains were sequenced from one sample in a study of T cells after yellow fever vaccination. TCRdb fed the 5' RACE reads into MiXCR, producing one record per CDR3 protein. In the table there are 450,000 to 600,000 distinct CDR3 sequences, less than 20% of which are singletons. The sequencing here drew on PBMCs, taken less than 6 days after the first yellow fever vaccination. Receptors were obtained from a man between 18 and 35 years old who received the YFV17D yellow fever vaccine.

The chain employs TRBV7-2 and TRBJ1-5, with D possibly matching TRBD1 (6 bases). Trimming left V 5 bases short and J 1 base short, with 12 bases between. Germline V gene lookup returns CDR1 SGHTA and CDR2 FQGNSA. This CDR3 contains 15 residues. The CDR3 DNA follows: TGTGCCAGCAGCCTCGGGGGGCGAAGCAATCAGCCCCAGCATTTT. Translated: CASSLGGRSNQPQHF.

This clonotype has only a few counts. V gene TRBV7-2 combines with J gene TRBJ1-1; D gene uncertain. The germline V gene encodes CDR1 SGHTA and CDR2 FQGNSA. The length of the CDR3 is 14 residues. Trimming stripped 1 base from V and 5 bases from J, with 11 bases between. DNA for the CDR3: TGTGCCAGCAGCTTAGGAGTCCTGGGAACTGAAGCTTTCTTT. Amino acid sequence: CASSLGVLGTEAFF.

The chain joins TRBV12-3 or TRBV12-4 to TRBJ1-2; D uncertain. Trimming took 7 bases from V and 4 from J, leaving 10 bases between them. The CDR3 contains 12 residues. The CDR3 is CASTFSAYGYTF. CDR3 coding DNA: TGTGCCAGCACCTTTAGTGCCTATGGCTACACCTTC.

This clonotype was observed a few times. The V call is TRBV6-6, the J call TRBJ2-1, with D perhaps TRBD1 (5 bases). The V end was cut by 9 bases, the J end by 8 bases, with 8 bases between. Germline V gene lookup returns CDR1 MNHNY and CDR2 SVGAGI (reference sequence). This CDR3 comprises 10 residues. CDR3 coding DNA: TGTGCCAGTTGGGGCTATGAGCAGTTCTTC. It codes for CASWGYEQFF.

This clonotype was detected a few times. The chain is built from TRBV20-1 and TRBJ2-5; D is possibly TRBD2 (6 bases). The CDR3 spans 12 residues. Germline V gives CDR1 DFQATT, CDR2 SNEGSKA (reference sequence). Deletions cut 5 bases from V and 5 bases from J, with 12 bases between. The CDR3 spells CSAHRRGETQYF. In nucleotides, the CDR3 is TGCAGTGCTCACAGGCGGGGTGAGACCCAGTACTTC.

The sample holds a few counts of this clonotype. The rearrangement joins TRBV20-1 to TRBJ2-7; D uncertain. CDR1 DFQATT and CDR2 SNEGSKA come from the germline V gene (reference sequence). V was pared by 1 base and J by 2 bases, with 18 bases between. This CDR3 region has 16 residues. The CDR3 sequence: CSARGINSPQAYEQYF. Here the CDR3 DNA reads TGCAGTGCTAGAGGTATAAACAGTCCTCAGGCCTACGAGCAGTACTTC.

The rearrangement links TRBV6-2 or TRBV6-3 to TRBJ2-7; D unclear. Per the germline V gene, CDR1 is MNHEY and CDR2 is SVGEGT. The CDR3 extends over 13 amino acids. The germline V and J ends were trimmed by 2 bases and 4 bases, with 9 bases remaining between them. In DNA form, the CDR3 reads TGTGCCAGCAGTTACGGGAACTTATACGAGCAGTACTTC. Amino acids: CASSYGNLYEQYF.

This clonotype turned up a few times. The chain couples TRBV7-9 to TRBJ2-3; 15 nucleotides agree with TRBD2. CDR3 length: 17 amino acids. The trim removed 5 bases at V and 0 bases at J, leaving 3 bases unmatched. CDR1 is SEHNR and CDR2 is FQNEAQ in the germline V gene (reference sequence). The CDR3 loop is CASSRTSGGASTDTQYF. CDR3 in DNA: TGTGCCAGCAGCCGGACTAGCGGGGGGGCTAGCACAGATACGCAGTATTTT.

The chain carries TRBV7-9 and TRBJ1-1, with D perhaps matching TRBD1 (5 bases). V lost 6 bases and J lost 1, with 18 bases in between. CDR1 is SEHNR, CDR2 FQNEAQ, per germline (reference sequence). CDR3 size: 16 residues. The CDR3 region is CASSRGQSSGNTEAFF. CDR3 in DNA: TGTGCCAGCAGTCGGGGCCAGTCTAGTGGGAACACTGAAGCTTTCTTT.

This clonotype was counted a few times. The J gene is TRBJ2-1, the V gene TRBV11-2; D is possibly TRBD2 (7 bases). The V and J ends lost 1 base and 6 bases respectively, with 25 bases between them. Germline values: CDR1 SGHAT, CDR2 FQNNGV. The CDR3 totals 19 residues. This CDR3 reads CASSLVGGPRSGTGNEQFF. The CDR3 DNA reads TGTGCCAGCAGCTTAGTCGGGGGGCCCAGAAGTGGTACTGGCAATGAGCAGTTCTTC.

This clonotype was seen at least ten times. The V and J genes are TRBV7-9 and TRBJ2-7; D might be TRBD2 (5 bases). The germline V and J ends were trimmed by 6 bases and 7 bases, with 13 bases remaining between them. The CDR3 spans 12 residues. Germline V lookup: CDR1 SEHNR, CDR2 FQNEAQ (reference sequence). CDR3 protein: CASSLAGGEQYV. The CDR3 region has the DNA TGTGCCAGCAGTTTGGCAGGCGGGGAGCAGTACGTC.

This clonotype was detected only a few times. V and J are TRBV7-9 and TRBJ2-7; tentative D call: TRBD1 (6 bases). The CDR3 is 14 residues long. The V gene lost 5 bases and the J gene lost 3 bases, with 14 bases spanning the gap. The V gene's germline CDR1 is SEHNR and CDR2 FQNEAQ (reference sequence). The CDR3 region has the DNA TGTGCCAGCAGCGGCACGGGACATAACTACGAGCAGTACGTC. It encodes CASSGTGHNYEQYV.

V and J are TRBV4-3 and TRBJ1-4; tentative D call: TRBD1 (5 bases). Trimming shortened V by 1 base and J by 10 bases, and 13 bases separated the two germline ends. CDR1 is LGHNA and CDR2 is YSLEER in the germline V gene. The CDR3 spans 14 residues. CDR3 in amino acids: CASSQGQPTGKLFF. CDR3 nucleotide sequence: TGCGCCAGCAGCCAAGGACAGCCAACCGGAAAACTGTTTTTT.

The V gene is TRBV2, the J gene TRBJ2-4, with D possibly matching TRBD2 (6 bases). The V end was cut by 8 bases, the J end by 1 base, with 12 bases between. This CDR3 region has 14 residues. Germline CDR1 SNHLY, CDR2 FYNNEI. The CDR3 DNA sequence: TGTGCCAGCCTGGAGGGATGGGCCAAAAACATTCAGTACTTC. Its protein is CASLEGWAKNIQYF.

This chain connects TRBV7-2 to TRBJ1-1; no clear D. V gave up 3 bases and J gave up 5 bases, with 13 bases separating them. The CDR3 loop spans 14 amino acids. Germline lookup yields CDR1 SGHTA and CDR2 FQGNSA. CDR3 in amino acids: CASSFDPSGTEAFF. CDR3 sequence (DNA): TGTGCCAGCAGCTTTGACCCATCTGGGACTGAAGCTTTCTTT.

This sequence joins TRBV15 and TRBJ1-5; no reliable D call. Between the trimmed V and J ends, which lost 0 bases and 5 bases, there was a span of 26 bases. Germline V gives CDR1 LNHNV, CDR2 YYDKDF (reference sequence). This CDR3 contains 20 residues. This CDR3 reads CATSREDVLDPLAIYQPQHF. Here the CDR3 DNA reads TGTGCCACCAGCAGAGAAGACGTCCTTGACCCACTAGCAATCTATCAGCCCCAGCATTTT.

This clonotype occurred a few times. In nucleotides, the CDR3 is TGTGCCAGCAGTTTATCTGTCCAAGGCGGGGCGCGCGAGCAGTACTTC. Its protein product is CASSLSVQGGAREQYF. The genes are TRBV27 and TRBJ2-7; D perhaps matches TRBD2 (6 bases). In germline, CDR1 is MNHEY, CDR2 SMNVEV (reference sequence). The V and J ends lost 0 bases and 6 bases respectively, with 18 bases between them. This CDR3 region has 16 residues.

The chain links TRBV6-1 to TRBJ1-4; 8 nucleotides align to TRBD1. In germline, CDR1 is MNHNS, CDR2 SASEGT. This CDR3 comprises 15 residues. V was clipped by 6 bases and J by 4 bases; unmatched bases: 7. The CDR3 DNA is TGTGCCAGCAGGACAGGGGACAAAAGTAATGAAAAACTGTTTTTT. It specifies CASRTGDKSNEKLFF.

The CDR3 nucleotides read TGTGCCAGCAGTGTCGTTCCGCGGGGGGAATACTCGCAGTATTTT. This gives the protein CASSVVPRGEYSQYF. V and J are TRBV12-3 or TRBV12-4 and TRBJ2-3, with 8 bases identical to TRBD2. CDR3 length equals 15 residues. The J segment lost 10 bases and the V segment lost 5 bases, leaving 14 bases of the junction unmatched.

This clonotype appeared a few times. Here the CDR3 DNA reads TGTGCCAGCAGCCCCCGAACCGGCGGGGGAGTGACAGATACGCAGTATTTT. The encoded protein is CASSPRTGGGVTDTQYF. The V call is TRBV16, the J call TRBJ2-3, with 7 positions matching TRBD2. CDR3 size: 17 residues. CDR1 is KGHSY, CDR2 FQNENV, per germline. The trim removed 4 bases at V and 3 bases at J, leaving 13 bases unmatched. The variable domain in full, with the rest retrieved from reference TRBV16 and TRBJ2-3, is GEEVAQTPKHLVRGEGQKAKLYCAPIKGHSYVFWYQQVLKNEFKFLISFQNENVFDETGMPKERFSAKCLPNSPCSLEIQATKLEDSAVYFCASSPRTGGGVTDTQYFGPGTRLTVL.

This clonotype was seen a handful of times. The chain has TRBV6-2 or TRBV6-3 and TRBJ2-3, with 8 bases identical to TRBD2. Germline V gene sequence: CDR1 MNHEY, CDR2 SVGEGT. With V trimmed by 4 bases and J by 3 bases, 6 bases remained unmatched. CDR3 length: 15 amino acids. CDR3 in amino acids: CASSSGLGATDTQYF. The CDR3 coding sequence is TGTGCCAGCAGTTCGGGACTAGGAGCGACAGATACGCAGTATTTT.

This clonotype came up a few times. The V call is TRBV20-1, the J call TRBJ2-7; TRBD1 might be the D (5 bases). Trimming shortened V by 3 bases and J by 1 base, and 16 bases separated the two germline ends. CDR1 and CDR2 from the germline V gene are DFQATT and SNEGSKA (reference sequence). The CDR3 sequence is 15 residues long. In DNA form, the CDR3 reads TGCAGTGCTAGTCATCCCAGGGCAGGGTCCTACGAGCAGTACTTC. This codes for CSASHPRAGSYEQYF.

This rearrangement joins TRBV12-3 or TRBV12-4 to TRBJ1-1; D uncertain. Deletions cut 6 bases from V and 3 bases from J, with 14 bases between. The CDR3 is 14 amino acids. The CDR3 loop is CASRPASRDTEAFF. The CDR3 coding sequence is TGTGCCAGCAGACCGGCTTCGAGGGACACTGAAGCTTTCTTT.

The CDR3 DNA reads as TGCGCCAGCGCCTCCGGGACAGGTAACAACGAGCAGTACTTC. It yields the protein CASASGTGNNEQYF. The chain joins TRBV10-1 to TRBJ2-7, with 8 bases that match TRBD1. The CDR3 spans 14 residues. Germline CDR1 is WNHNN and CDR2 is SYGVQD (reference sequence). Germline trimming cut 8 bases from V and 5 bases from J; bases unmatched to any gene: 11.

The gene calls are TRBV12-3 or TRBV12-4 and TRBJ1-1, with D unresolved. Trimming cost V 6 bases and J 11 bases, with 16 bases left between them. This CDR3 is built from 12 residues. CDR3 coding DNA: TGTGCCAGCAGGACTACCACCGGGAATGCTTTCTTT. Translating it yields CASRTTTGNAFF.

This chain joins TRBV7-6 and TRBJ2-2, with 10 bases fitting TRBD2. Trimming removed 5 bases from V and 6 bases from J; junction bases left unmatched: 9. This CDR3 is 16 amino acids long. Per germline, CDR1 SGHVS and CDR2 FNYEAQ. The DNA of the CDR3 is TGTGCCAGCAGCAAAACTAGCGGGGAACCGGCCGGGGAGCTGTTTTTT. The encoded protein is CASSKTSGEPAGELFF.

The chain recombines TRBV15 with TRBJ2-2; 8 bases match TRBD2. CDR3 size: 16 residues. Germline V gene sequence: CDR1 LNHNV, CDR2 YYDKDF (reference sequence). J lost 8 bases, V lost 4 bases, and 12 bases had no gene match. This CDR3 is CATSTGTRGPKGELFF. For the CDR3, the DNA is TGTGCCACCAGCACGGGGACTAGGGGACCAAAGGGGGAGCTGTTTTTT.